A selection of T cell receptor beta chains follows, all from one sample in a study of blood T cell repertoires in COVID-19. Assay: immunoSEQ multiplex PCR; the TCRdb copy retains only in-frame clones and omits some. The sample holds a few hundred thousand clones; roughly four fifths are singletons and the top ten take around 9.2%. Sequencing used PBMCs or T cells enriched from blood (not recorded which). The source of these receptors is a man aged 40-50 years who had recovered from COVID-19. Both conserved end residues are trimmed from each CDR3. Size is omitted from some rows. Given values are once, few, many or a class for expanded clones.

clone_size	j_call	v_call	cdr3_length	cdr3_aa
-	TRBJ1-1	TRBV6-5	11	ASTHRFKSEAF
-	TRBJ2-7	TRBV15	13	ATSRVGTKDYEQY
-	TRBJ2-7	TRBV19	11	ASSVVRGNEQY
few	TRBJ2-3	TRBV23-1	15	ASSQPGQGGFADTQY
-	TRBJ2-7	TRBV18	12	ASSPIGQSYEQY
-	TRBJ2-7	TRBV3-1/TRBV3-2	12	ASSQANRFYEQY
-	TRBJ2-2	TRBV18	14	ASSSTRTANTGELF
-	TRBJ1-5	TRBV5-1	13	ASSLVAGVDQPQH
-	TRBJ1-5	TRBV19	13	ASSMTGTINQPQH
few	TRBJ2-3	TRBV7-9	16	ASSLGAGGPQRGDTQY
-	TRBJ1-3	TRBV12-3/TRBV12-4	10	ASSSQGNTIY
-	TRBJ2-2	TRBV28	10	ASSLLDRELF
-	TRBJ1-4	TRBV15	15	ATSRDQFSGTGEKLF
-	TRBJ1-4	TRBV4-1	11	ASSQGGAEELF
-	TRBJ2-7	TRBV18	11	ASSRGTAYEQY
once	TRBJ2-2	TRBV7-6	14	ASSLSPAGNTGELF
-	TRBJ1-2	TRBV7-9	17	ASSLWTGGFINNNYGYT
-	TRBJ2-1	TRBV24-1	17	ATSDGGTGTSGTYNEQF
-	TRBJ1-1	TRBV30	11	AWRAMGGLGAF